This TCR beta chain was found in a study of blood T cells in healthy people across ages. This CDR3 has 14 amino acids. The trim removed 5 bases at V and 8 bases at J, leaving 5 bases unmatched. A second PCR, run for about 6 to 11 cycles, used a sample-barcoded 5' primer plus a J-beta primer mix. TCRdb reanalysed the 5' RACE reads using MiXCR and keeps one entry per CDR3 protein. The table includes about 680,000 distinct CDR3 sequences, about half detected once. At least 6 million PBMCs were isolated per sample. Sequencing used blood. The clonotype originates from a woman aged 55-70 years in good health. The chain recombines TRBV12-3 or TRBV12-4 with TRBJ2-1; 11 positions match TRBD1. Written as DNA, the CDR3 is TGTGCCAGCAGTCCTTGGGACAGGGGGGATGAGCAGTTCTTC. It specifies CASSPWDRGDEQFF.